The rows below give T cell receptor beta chains drawn from one sample of a study of OX40 agonist ivuxolimab in advanced cancers. Some clones are missing from TCRdb's copy, which holds only in-frame ones; the method was immunoSEQ multiplex PCR. The table lists 55,000 to 65,000 clones, 80% to 90% of them singletons. Material: CD4+ or CD8+ T cells sorted from blood, obtained in a trial of the OX40 agonist ivuxolimab. These receptor sequences come from an adult with an advanced solid tumor such as melanoma, head and neck, liver or kidney cancer. The CDR3 runs from the conserved cysteine through the conserved F or W. D genes are given only for firm matches. Not all rows give a size; the values are once, few, many and, for expanded clones, a class.

clone_size j_call d_call v_call cdr3_aa cdr3_nt
. TRBJ2-7 . TRBV6-1 CASIGMMSSYEQYF TGTGCCAGCATCGGCATGATGAGCTCCTACGAGCAGTACTTC
once TRBJ2-6 . TRBV27 CAGSLKPTGFGANVLTF TGTGCCGGCAGTCTTAAGCCTACAGGGTTCGGGGCCAACGTCCTGACTTTC
. TRBJ2-3 . TRBV25-1 CASSETRLGSTDTQYF TGTGCCAGCAGTGAAACCCGCCTGGGTTCCACAGATACGCAGTATTTT
few TRBJ1-1 . TRBV11-2 CASSLELRNTEAFF TGTGCCAGCAGCTTAGAGCTACGTAACACTGAAGCTTTCTTT
. TRBJ2-1 . TRBV7-2 CASSLTGMAYNEQFF TGTGCCAGCAGCTTGACGGGGATGGCCTACAATGAGCAGTTCTTC
once TRBJ2-5 TRBD2 TRBV7-2 CASSWGGNGETQYF TGTGCCAGCAGCTGGGGGGGAAACGGAGAGACCCAGTACTTC
once TRBJ1-5 . TRBV4-3 CASSQDFGQDNQPQHF TGCGCCAGCAGCCAAGATTTTGGGCAGGACAATCAGCCCCAGCATTTT
. TRBJ1-5 . TRBV28 CASSSGSQPQHF TGTGCCAGCAGTTCAGGGTCCCAGCCCCAGCATTTT
. TRBJ2-2 . TRBV19 CASLGSPNTGELFF TGTGCCAGCCTGGGGAGTCCGAACACCGGGGAGCTGTTTTTT
. TRBJ2-5 . TRBV15 CATSRDLEETQYF TGTGCCACCAGCAGGGACCTGGAGGAGACCCAGTACTTC
. TRBJ2-7 . TRBV7-9 CASSPGQTSLSYEQYF TGTGCCAGCAGCCCAGGACAGACTTCTTTATCCTACGAGCAGTACTTC
. TRBJ1-5 . TRBV18 CASSPTGANQPQHF TGTGCCAGCTCACCGACGGGAGCGAATCAGCCCCAGCATTTT
once TRBJ2-1 . TRBV7-2 CASSFGQTKYNEQFF TGTGCCAGCAGCTTCGGACAGACCAAATACAATGAGCAGTTCTTC
. TRBJ2-2 TRBD1 TRBV7-3 CASSSRTGDTGELFF TGTGCCAGCAGCTCCCGGACAGGGGACACCGGGGAGCTGTTTTTT
. TRBJ2-5 . TRBV5-1 CASSASGFVETQYF TGCGCCAGCAGCGCGTCAGGGTTTGTGGAGACCCAGTACTTC
. TRBJ2-5 . TRBV13 CASSLRVGETQYF TGTGCCAGCAGCTTGAGGGTAGGAGAGACCCAGTACTTC
. TRBJ1-4 . TRBV5-6 CASSLRTVQSEKLFF TGTGCCAGCAGCTTGAGGACAGTCCAAAGTGAAAAACTGTTTTTT
. TRBJ2-3 TRBD2 TRBV29-1 CSVRPGLAGADTQYF TGCAGCGTCCGGCCGGGACTAGCGGGAGCAGATACGCAGTATTTT
. TRBJ1-2 . TRBV28 CASSLKLSYGYTF TGTGCCAGCAGTTTAAAGTTGAGTTATGGCTACACCTTC
. TRBJ1-1 . TRBV4-1 CASSQNPSTGRAEAFF TGCGCCAGCAGCCAAAACCCCTCTACAGGGAGAGCTGAAGCTTTCTTT
once TRBJ1-2 TRBD1 TRBV19 CASTATGGAGYTF TGTGCCAGTACCGCGACAGGGGGCGCAGGCTACACCTTC
. TRBJ2-3 TRBD2 TRBV6-1 CASTVSGRGGDTQYF TGTGCCAGCACCGTTAGCGGGAGGGGAGGAGATACGCAGTATTTT
. TRBJ2-2 TRBD2 TRBV5-4 CASSPTTRLAGAGGELFF TGTGCCAGCAGCCCAACAACCAGACTAGCGGGAGCAGGAGGGGAGCTGTTTTTT
once TRBJ1-2 TRBD1 TRBV7-8 CASSYRGNYGYTF TGTGCCAGCAGCTACAGGGGGAACTATGGCTACACCTTC
. TRBJ2-5 . TRBV7-2 CASSLGLGGMETQYF TGTGCCAGCAGCTTAGGGCTGGGGGGAATGGAGACCCAGTACTTC
. TRBJ2-3 TRBD2 TRBV7-2 CASSFLGLDEDTQYF TGTGCCAGCAGCTTCCTTGGACTAGATGAAGATACGCAGTATTTT
. TRBJ1-5 . TRBV6-6 CASSYGPLRGSQPQHF TGTGCCAGCAGTTATGGCCCTCTTCGGGGGAGTCAGCCCCAGCATTTT
. TRBJ2-7 . TRBV5-1 CASSMGHVLSEQYF TGCGCCAGCAGCATGGGACACGTCCTTAGCGAGCAGTACTTC
. TRBJ2-1 . TRBV7-8 CASSSLPGQRLSNEQFF TGTGCCAGCAGTTCCCTTCCAGGGCAAAGATTATCCAATGAGCAGTTCTTC
. TRBJ2-7 TRBD1 TRBV4-2 CASSLIGQGGEQYF TGTGCCAGCAGCCTCATAGGACAGGGGGGCGAGCAGTACTTC
. TRBJ2-1 TRBD2 TRBV7-9 CASSLTIGTRVEQFF TGTGCCAGCAGCTTAACCATCGGGACTAGGGTTGAGCAGTTCTTC
. TRBJ2-7 . TRBV7-9 CASSEGVKLVYEQYF TGTGCCAGCAGCGAAGGGGTTAAGCTAGTCTACGAGCAGTACTTC
. TRBJ2-5 . TRBV9 CASSPASETQYF TGTGCCAGCAGCCCTGCCTCAGAGACCCAGTACTTC
. TRBJ2-1 TRBD2 TRBV27 CASRRTSGSVSRKGEQFF TGTGCCAGCAGACGGACTAGCGGGAGTGTTTCTCGGAAAGGTGAGCAGTTCTTC
. TRBJ2-2 TRBD2 TRBV23-1 CASSQSDREDDTGELFF TGCGCCAGCAGTCAATCGGATCGGGAGGATGACACCGGGGAGCTGTTTTTT
once TRBJ2-7 TRBD1 TRBV7-9 CASSLAGGGEQYF TGTGCCAGCAGCTTAGCAGGGGGCGGCGAGCAGTACTTC
. TRBJ2-3 . TRBV20-1 CSAKYTDTQYF TGCAGTGCTAAGTACACAGATACGCAGTATTTT
. TRBJ2-2 . TRBV30 CACLWGRGTGELFF TGTGCCTGTTTGTGGGGGAGGGGGACCGGGGAGCTGTTTTTT
. TRBJ2-7 TRBD1 TRBV19 CASSSYTGGEQYF TGTGCCAGTAGTTCCTACACAGGGGGCGAGCAGTACTTC
once TRBJ2-7 TRBD2 TRBV15 CATSRDSGTYSEQYF TGTGCCACCAGCAGAGATAGCGGGACTTACAGCGAGCAGTACTTC
. TRBJ2-3 . TRBV7-3 CASSSTSTHGADTQYF TGTGCCAGCAGCTCAACTTCTACCCATGGGGCAGATACGCAGTATTTT
. TRBJ2-7 TRBD2 TRBV14 CASSRRSGRRSEQYF TGTGCCAGCAGCCGCCGCAGCGGGAGAAGGTCCGAGCAGTACTTC
. TRBJ2-3 TRBD1 TRBV7-3 CASRNRGSVTDTQYF TGTGCCAGCCGTAACAGGGGGTCCGTCACAGATACGCAGTATTTT
. TRBJ2-4 . TRBV2 CASSGAGRGLQYF TGTGCCAGCAGTGGGGCCGGACGGGGACTTCAGTACTTC
. TRBJ2-1 TRBD2 TRBV5-1 CASSKGLAGADEQFF TGCGCCAGCAGCAAGGGACTAGCGGGAGCCGATGAGCAGTTCTTC
. TRBJ2-2 . TRBV6-6 CASSYSSGAGELFF TGTGCCAGCAGTTACTCGTCGGGTGCCGGGGAGCTGTTTTTT
. TRBJ1-2 TRBD1 TRBV19 CASRNSNRQGAFYGYTF TGTGCCAGTAGGAACTCCAATAGACAGGGGGCTTTCTATGGCTACACCTTC
. TRBJ2-3 TRBD2 TRBV15 CATSRRLAGRPDTQYF TGTGCCACCAGCAGAAGACTAGCGGGAAGGCCAGATACGCAGTATTTT
. TRBJ2-3 . TRBV2 CASSEWGADTQYF TGTGCCAGCAGTGAGTGGGGAGCAGATACGCAGTATTTT
. TRBJ1-2 TRBD1 TRBV5-1 CASSTRDRDGYTF TGCGCCAGCTCCACCCGGGACAGGGATGGCTACACCTTC
. TRBJ2-7 . TRBV19 CASSPIQSSYEQYF TGTGCCAGTTCTCCGATTCAAAGCTCCTACGAGCAGTACTTC
. TRBJ2-7 TRBD2 TRBV28 CASSSPGLAVFYEQYF TGTGCCAGCAGTTCCCCGGGACTAGCGGTTTTTTACGAGCAGTACTTC